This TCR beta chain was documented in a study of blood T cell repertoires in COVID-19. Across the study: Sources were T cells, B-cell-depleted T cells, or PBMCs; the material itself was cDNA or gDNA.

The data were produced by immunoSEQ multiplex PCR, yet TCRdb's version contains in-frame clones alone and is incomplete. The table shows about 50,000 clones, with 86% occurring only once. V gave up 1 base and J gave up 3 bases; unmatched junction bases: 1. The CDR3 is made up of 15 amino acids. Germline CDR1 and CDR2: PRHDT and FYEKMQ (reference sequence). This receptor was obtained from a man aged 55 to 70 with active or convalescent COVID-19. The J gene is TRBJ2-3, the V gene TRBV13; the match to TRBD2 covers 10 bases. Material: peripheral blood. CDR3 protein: CASSLEAGGTDTQYF. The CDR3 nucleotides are TGTGCCAGCAGCTTAGAAGCGGGGGGGACAGATACGCAGTATTTT. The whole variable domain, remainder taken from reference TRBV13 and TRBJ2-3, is AAGVIQSPRHLIKEKRETATLKCYPIPRHDTVYWYQQGPGQDPQFLISFYEKMQSDKGSIPDRFSAQQFSDYHSELNMSSLELGDSALYFCASSLEAGGTDTQYFGPGTRLTVL.